The next 13 T cell receptor beta chains were all read from a single sample in a study of blood T cell repertoires in COVID-19. TCRdb keeps only in-frame clones here, not all; method: immunoSEQ multiplex PCR. This sample has about 110,000 clones; around 80% occur once, and the top ten carry about 4.7%. The sequenced sample was peripheral blood. These receptors were obtained from a human donor in a cohort sampled during active or convalescent COVID-19.

V gene TRBV5-1 combines with J gene TRBJ2-3; no clear D gene. CDR3 size: 14 residues. V lost 2 bases and J 4 bases, leaving 11 bases between the germline ends. Per the germline V gene, CDR1 is SGHRS and CDR2 is YFSETQ. The chain's CDR3 is CASSLTRQADTQYF. The CDR3 DNA is TGCGCCAGCAGCTTAACCAGGCAGGCAGATACGCAGTATTTT.

CDR3 residues: CASSLGVFQEKETQYF. CDR3 coding DNA: TGTGCCAGCAGCCTTGGCGTATTTCAGGAAAAAGAGACCCAGTACTTC. V usage is TRBV7-3 and J usage is TRBJ2-5; D unclear. The germline CDR1 and CDR2 sequences are SGHTA and FQGTGA. The CDR3 covers 16 residues. The V end was cut by 5 bases, the J end by 3 bases, with 19 bases between.

V and J are TRBV7-9 and TRBJ2-5, with D unclear. The germline gives CDR1 SEHNR, CDR2 FQNEAQ (reference sequence). The CDR3 runs 13 residues. Trimming shortened V by 3 bases and J by 5 bases, and 10 bases separated the two germline ends. Here the CDR3 DNA reads TGTGCCAGCAGCTTGGGCGTAAGGGAGACCCAGTACTTC. Protein product: CASSLGVRETQYF.

The rearrangement uses TRBV10-3 and TRBJ2-5; a weak D match, TRBD1 (6 bases). This CDR3 has 15 residues. The V gene lost 6 bases and the J gene lost 4 bases, with 18 bases spanning the gap. Germline lookup yields CDR1 ENHRY and CDR2 SYGVKD. CDR3 sequence: CAISTEQGITETQYF. The CDR3 DNA sequence: TGTGCCATCAGCACTGAACAGGGAATCACAGAGACCCAGTACTTC.

The chain carries TRBV2 and TRBJ2-1, with D perhaps matching TRBD2 (6 bases). Germline-derived CDR1 and CDR2 are SNHLY and FYNNEI. V shed 11 bases and J shed 0 bases, with 17 bases lying between them. The CDR3 has 15 amino acids. CDR3 DNA: TGTGCCGGAGGGGATGCAGGGACCTCCTACAATGAGCAGTTCTTC. This codes for CAGGDAGTSYNEQFF.

CDR3 DNA: TGCGCCAGCAGCCAAGATGGGACAGCTGAAGCTTTCTTT. It translates to CASSQDGTAEAFF. This chain links TRBV4-3 with TRBJ1-1; 7 bases line up with TRBD1. V lost 0 bases to trimming and J lost 6 bases; unmatched junction nucleotides: 1. Germline V gene sequence: CDR1 LGHNA, CDR2 YSLEER. The CDR3 is made up of 13 amino acids.

The CDR3 loop is CASSLVWQGPEQFF. The CDR3 DNA is TGTGCCAGCAGCTTAGTCTGGCAGGGTCCGGAGCAGTTCTTC. The V and J genes are TRBV7-9 and TRBJ2-1, with a tentative D call TRBD1 (5 bases). The CDR3 covers 14 residues. The germline gives CDR1 SEHNR, CDR2 FQNEAQ (reference sequence). Between the trimmed V and J ends, which lost 1 base and 10 bases, there was a span of 14 bases. The variable domain in full, completed from reference TRBV7-9 and TRBJ2-1, reads DTGVSQNPRHKITKRGQNVTFRCDPISEHNRLYWYRQTLGQGPEFLTYFQNEAQLEKSRLLSDRFSAERPKGSFSTLEIQRTEQGDSAMYLCASSLVWQGPEQFFGPGTRLTVL.

This clone was seen just once. The V call is TRBV2, the J call TRBJ1-1; D remains ambiguous. Germline values: CDR1 SNHLY, CDR2 FYNNEI. The CDR3 contains 11 residues. Between the trimmed V and J ends, which lost 3 bases and 9 bases, there was a span of 8 bases. The CDR3 DNA reads TGTGCCAGCAGTGAGATGCGCAAAGCTTTCTTT. Translating gives CASSEMRKAFF.

Here the CDR3 reads CASSQPPGLITQPYEQYF. DNA of the CDR3: TGTGCCAGCAGCCAACCTCCGGGACTCATCACCCAACCCTACGAGCAGTACTTC. The chain couples TRBV3-1 (or the pseudogene TRBV3-2) to TRBJ2-7; D may be TRBD2 (6 bases). V shed 2 bases and J shed 2 bases, with 22 bases lying between them. In germline, CDR1 is LGHDT, CDR2 YNNKEL (reference sequence). CDR3 length equals 18 residues.

This clone has just a few counts. The CDR3 nucleotides read TGTGCCAGTAGTATCCGGGGGAACACTGAAGCTTTCTTT. Residues: CASSIRGNTEAFF. V and J are TRBV19 and TRBJ1-1, with D hard to call. CDR3 length equals 13 residues. CDR1 is LNHDA, CDR2 SQIVND, per germline (reference sequence). With 3 bases removed from V and 1 base from J, the gap between germline ends came to 6 bases.

CDR3 in DNA: TGTGCCAGCAGTTCCGGACAGGGCAGGAGTCAGCCCCAGCATTTT. It translates to CASSSGQGRSQPQHF. The gene calls are TRBV28 and TRBJ1-5; 8 nucleotides line up with TRBD1. V shed 4 bases and J 6 bases; nucleotides not matched to a gene: 8. CDR3 length: 15 amino acids. CDR1 is MDHEN and CDR2 is SYDVKM in the germline V gene.

J is TRBJ2-3 and V is TRBV6-6; D may be TRBD2 (6 bases). Germline V gene sequence: CDR1 MNHNY, CDR2 SVGAGI (reference sequence). The CDR3 extends over 17 amino acids. Trimming shortened V by 5 bases and J by 2 bases, and 20 bases separated the two germline ends. The chain's CDR3 is CASSPNRGGLLTDTQYF. In nucleotides, the CDR3 is TGTGCCAGCAGTCCCAACCGCGGAGGACTACTCACAGATACGCAGTATTTT.

In this sample, this clone turned up a few times. This sequence joins TRBV28 and TRBJ1-1, with D unclear. Per germline, CDR1 MDHEN and CDR2 SYDVKM. The CDR3 is made up of 13 amino acids. The V gene lost 6 bases and the J gene lost 7 bases, with 15 bases spanning the gap. The CDR3 sequence is CASSPNGEDEAFF. CDR3 DNA sequence: TGTGCCAGCAGCCCTAATGGGGAGGATGAAGCTTTCTTT. Filled out from reference TRBV28 and TRBJ1-1, the complete variable domain reads DVKVTQSSRYLVKRTGEKVFLECVQDMDHENMFWYRQDPGLGLRLIYFSYDVKMKEKGDIPEGYSVSREKKERFSLILESASTNQTSMYLCASSPNGEDEAFFGQGTRLTVV.